This TCR beta chain derives from a study of blood T cell repertoires in COVID-19. Background on the study: Specimens from acute and convalescent COVID-19 originated in the United States, Italy and Spain. T cells, B-cell-depleted T cells, or PBMCs provided the cDNA or gDNA that served as material.

The CDR3 sequence is 14 residues long. Germline V gene sequence: CDR1 SGHRS, CDR2 YFSETQ. The trim removed 7 bases at V and 2 bases at J, leaving 5 bases unmatched. Original data processing: Amplification with reference gene primers provided the estimates of nucleated cell counts. TCRdb's table, derived via immunoSEQ multiplex PCR, lists solely in-frame clones and lacks some. The DNA was the basis for D and trimming; V, J and clone size are from that table. There are around 71,000 clones in the sample; around 85% occur only once, and under 30% lies in the top ten. This clonotype was obtained from an older man with acute or convalescent COVID-19. The sample consisted of peripheral blood. The V and J genes are TRBV5-1 and TRBJ2-3; 9 bases are shared with TRBD1. The CDR3 nucleotides read TGCGCCAGCTCAGGACAGGGGAACACAGATACGCAGTATTTT. It yields the protein CASSGQGNTDTQYF.